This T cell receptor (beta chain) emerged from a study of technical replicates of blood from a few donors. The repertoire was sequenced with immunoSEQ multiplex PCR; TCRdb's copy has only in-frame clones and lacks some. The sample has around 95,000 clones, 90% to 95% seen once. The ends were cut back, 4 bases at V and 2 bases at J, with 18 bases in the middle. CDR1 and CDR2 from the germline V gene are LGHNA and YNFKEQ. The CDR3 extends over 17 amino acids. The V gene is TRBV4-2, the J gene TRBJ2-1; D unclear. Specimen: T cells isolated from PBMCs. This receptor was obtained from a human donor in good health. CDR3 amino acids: CASSPSPGDIPYNEQFF. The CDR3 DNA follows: TGTGCCAGCAGCCCCTCCCCAGGCGATATTCCCTACAATGAGCAGTTCTTC.